The clone carrying this T cell receptor (beta chain) was observed a single time. Its antigen is still unknown. The V end lost 6 bases, the J end lost 11 bases, and 25 bases lay between the germline ends. The CDR3 sequence is 14 residues long. CDR1 DFQATT and CDR2 SNEGSKA come from the germline V gene (reference sequence). The data derive from a study of blood T cells in healthy people across ages. Overall study: The template switching approach captured approximately one barcoded beta molecule for every two T cells.

Study findings and constraints: Higher diversity, along with more naive CD4+ cells, distinguished long-lived donors from aged donors. With naive T cell percentage, TCR beta diversity showed a strong correlation.

Combining a sample-barcoded 5' primer with a J-beta primer mix, a second PCR ran for about 6 to 12 cycles. TCRdb itself ran the 5' RACE reads through MiXCR, one entry per CDR3 protein. This table holds over 1,300,000 distinct CDR3 sequences, around 59% found once. This chain joins TRBV20-1 and TRBJ2-5; weak D call: TRBD2 (6 bases). The sequence was obtained from a man aged 18 to 35 in good health. The sequenced sample was blood. The CDR3: CSAGSPGTRIEQYF. CDR3 sequence (DNA): TGCAGTGCCGGGAGCCCCGGGACTCGGATTGAGCAGTACTTC.